The 8 T cell receptor beta chains below all came from one sample that was sequenced in a study of vaccination effects on CD4 cells after COVID-19. These TCRs' antigens remain unknown. With nine to eleven days of culture completed, CD4+ T cells were isolated. Sequencing used immunoSEQ multiplex PCR; TCRdb keeps in-frame clones, though not all of them. Of some 39,000 clones listed, roughly 80% are singletons. The sample here was CD4+ T cells from PBMCs cultured without peptide, taken before COVID-19 vaccination. The receptors originated from a human donor who received a COVID-19 vaccine.

J is TRBJ2-7 and V is TRBV6-5; perhaps TRBD2 as D (5 bases). Trimming took 6 bases from V and 1 from J, leaving 13 bases between them. CDR1 is MNHEY and CDR2 is SVGAGI in the germline V gene. The CDR3 runs to 14 residues. The CDR3 nucleotides are TGTGCCAGCAGCTACAACCCGGGGTCCTACGAGCAGTACGTC. This encodes CASSYNPGSYEQYV.

This rearrangement joins TRBV9 to TRBJ1-1; D possibly corresponds to TRBD1 (5 bases). CDR1 is SGDLS and CDR2 is YYNGEE in the germline V gene. This CDR3 region has 15 residues. Trimming shortened V by 4 bases and J by 5 bases, and 18 bases separated the two germline ends. The CDR3 sequence is CASSPTQVKGTEAFF. The DNA for the CDR3 is TGTGCCAGCAGCCCAACTCAGGTGAAGGGGACTGAAGCTTTCTTT.

The chain combines TRBV9 with TRBJ2-5, with a weak D call TRBD2 (7 bases). V lost 4 bases and J 5 bases, leaving 15 bases between the germline ends. The CDR3 is 14 residues long. Germline V gene data show CDR1 as SGDLS and CDR2 as YYNGEE. CDR3 protein: CASSLQKGGETQYF. CDR3 in DNA: TGTGCCAGCAGCCTGCAGAAGGGGGGGGAGACCCAGTACTTC.

V usage is TRBV29-1 and J usage is TRBJ1-5, with D unresolved. Between the trimmed V and J ends, which lost 6 bases and 1 base, there was a span of 16 bases. The CDR3 spans 15 residues. Germline V gene lookup returns CDR1 SQVTM and CDR2 ANQGSEA. In nucleotides, the CDR3 is TGCAGCGTAATGAGGTTGGAACAGAGCAATCAGCCCCAGCATTTT. Its translation is CSVMRLEQSNQPQHF.

The chain has TRBV28 and TRBJ1-6; 7 positions agree with TRBD1. Germline CDR1 is MDHEN and CDR2 is SYDVKM. V shed 6 bases and J 7 bases; nucleotides not matched to a gene: 3. The CDR3 is 13 amino acids. The CDR3, as DNA: TGTGCCAGCAGCCCCAGGGGGAATTCACCCCTCCACTTT. Residues: CASSPRGNSPLHF.

This clone came up once. The J gene is TRBJ1-2, the V gene TRBV7-3, with 7 bases lining up with TRBD1. The V segment lost 2 bases and the J segment 7 bases; nucleotides outside the gene matches: 7. The germline gives CDR1 SGHTA, CDR2 FQGTGA. The CDR3 runs to 14 residues. In nucleotides, the CDR3 is TGTGCCAGCAGCTTAGCGACAGGGTCTGGTGGCTACACCTTC. This encodes CASSLATGSGGYTF.

The chain is built from TRBV18 and TRBJ1-6; unclear D gene. Germline CDR1 KGHSH, CDR2 LQKENI. V was cut by 1 base and J by 6 bases, with 16 bases left in between. CDR3 length equals 17 residues. The CDR3 here is CASSPLGQQTVNSPLHF. As DNA, the CDR3 is TGTGCCAGCTCACCACTCGGCCAACAAACAGTTAATTCACCCCTCCACTTT.

Comment on this clone: The sample carries other DNA sequences with the same CDR3. This chain uses TRBV19 with TRBJ1-4; D uncertain. The CDR3 is 12 residues long. The germline V gene has CDR1 LNHDA and CDR2 SQIVND (reference sequence). The V end was cut by 5 bases, the J end by 4 bases, with 5 bases between. CDR3 coding DNA: TGTGCCAGTAGTGCTAATAATGAAAAACTGTTTTTT. It codes for CASSANNEKLFF.